The entry below describes one T cell receptor beta chain. Antigen specificity is unknown. CDR3 length: 14 residues. Germline trimming cut 3 bases from V and 5 bases from J; bases unmatched to any gene: 3. CDR1 and CDR2 (germline): GTSNPN, SVGIG (reference sequence). These data originate in a study of beta chain features in type 1 diabetes. Study conclusions and caveats: The question left open here concerned HLA type influencing TCRB rearrangement. For Type 1 diabetes patients, all four CD4+ subsets carried TCRB CDR3s that were moderately but significantly shorter.

TCRB transcripts that were expressed got sequenced, as all of the isolated RNA had been reverse transcribed. Assay used: immunoSEQ multiplex PCR; TCRdb lists only in-frame clones, some missing. This table holds around 260,000 clones, 24% found once. The material sequenced was naive CD4+ T cells from blood. The rearrangement uses TRBV30 and TRBJ2-2, with TRBD1 matching 10 bases. This clonotype was obtained from a woman aged 25 to 39 with type 1 diabetes. This CDR3 is CAWRGQGFTGELFF. Written as DNA, the CDR3 is TGTGCCTGGAGGGGACAGGGGTTTACCGGGGAGCTGTTTTTT.